This TCR beta chain was sequenced for a study of blood T cell repertoires in COVID-19. This clone appeared once. Clones were read by immunoSEQ multiplex PCR, and TCRdb kept only the in-frame ones, dropping some. Of about 74,000 clones listed, 90% are singletons. V trimming: 2 bases; J trimming: 6 bases; junction bases outside the gene matches: 6. CDR3 size: 15 residues. Germline V gives CDR1 MNHEY, CDR2 SMNVEV (reference sequence). Sequences were obtained from peripheral blood. The TCR was taken from a man aged 45-60 years with acute or convalescent COVID-19. This chain connects TRBV27 to TRBJ1-5, with 8 bases lining up with TRBD1. Here the CDR3 DNA reads TGTGCCAGCAGTTTAACCAGGGACAGGCGTCAGCCCCAGCATTTT. It encodes CASSLTRDRRQPQHF.